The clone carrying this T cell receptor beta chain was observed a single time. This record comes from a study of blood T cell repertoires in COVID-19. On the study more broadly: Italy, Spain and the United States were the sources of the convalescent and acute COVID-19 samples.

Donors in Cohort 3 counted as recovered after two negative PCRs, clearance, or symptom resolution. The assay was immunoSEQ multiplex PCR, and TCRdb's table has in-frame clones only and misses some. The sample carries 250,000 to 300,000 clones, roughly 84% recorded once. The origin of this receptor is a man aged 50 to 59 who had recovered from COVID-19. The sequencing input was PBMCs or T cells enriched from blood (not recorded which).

CDR3 protein: CASSFGLAAQETQYF. Here the CDR3 DNA reads TGTGCCAGCAGTTTCGGACTAGCGGCCCAAGAGACCCAGTACTTC. The genes are TRBV6-5 and TRBJ2-5, with 10 positions matching TRBD2. CDR3 length equals 15 residues. The V segment lost 4 bases and the J segment 1 base; nucleotides outside the gene matches: 3. Germline loops: CDR1 MNHEY, CDR2 SVGAGI.